This T cell receptor beta chain originates from a study of control samples from healthy donors and cancer patients. Germline-derived CDR1 and CDR2 are SGHRS and YFSETQ. The CDR3 contains 16 residues. V dropped 1 base and J dropped 1 base, with 11 bases sitting between them. TCRdb's table, derived via immunoSEQ multiplex PCR, lists solely in-frame clones and lacks some. The data contain 75,000 to 90,000 clones, about 83% of them singletons. This clonotype originated in a woman in her thirties or forties in good health. Sequencing was performed on blood. The gene calls are TRBV5-1 and TRBJ1-4; no definite D call. The DNA of the CDR3 is TGCGCCAGCAGCTTGCATGGAGCTGGAACTAATGAAAAACTGTTTTTT. Translating it yields CASSLHGAGTNEKLFF.